This T cell receptor beta chain appears in the sequencing data of a study of OX40 agonist ivuxolimab in advanced cancers. Points from the study as a whole: Partly responding patients at 0.1-3.0 mg/kg showed some of the smallest clonal expansion.

Samples were taken at baseline and on day 1 of cycles 4 and 7. 11 amino acids form the CDR3, both terminal residues included. Germline V CDR1 and CDR2: MNHEY, SVGAGI. Using immunoSEQ multiplex PCR, the repertoire was profiled, and TCRdb retains in-frame clones only, with some absent. The sample lists more than 75,000 clones, less than 85% occurring once. A note on this clone: The antigen is not known. Since the CDR3 does not end with the conserved phenylalanine or tryptophan, this likely comes from a read error. The DNA is omitted, as the CDR3 cannot be located on it reliably, and the CDR3 follows TCRdb's listing.

The sequence was obtained from an adult with an advanced solid tumor such as melanoma, head and neck, liver or kidney cancer. The rearrangement uses TRBV6-5 and TRBJ1-1; the table's D call TRBD1 went unverified against the DNA. Source: CD4+ or CD8+ T cells sorted from blood, taken in a trial of the OX40 agonist ivuxolimab. CDR3 region: CASSSTGQALG.